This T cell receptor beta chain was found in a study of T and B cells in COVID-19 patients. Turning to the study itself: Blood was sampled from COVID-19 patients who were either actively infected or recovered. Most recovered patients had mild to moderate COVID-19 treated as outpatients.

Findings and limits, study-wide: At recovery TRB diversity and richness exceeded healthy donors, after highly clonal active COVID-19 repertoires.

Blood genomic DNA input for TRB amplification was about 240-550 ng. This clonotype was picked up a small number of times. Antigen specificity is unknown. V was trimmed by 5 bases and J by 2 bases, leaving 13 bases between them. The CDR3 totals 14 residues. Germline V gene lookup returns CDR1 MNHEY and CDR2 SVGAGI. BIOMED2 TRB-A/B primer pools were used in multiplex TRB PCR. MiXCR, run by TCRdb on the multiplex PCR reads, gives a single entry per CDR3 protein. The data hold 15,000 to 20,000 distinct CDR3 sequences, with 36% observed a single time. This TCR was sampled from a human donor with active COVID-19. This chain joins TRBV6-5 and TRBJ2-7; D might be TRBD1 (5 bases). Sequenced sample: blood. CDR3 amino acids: CASSIREGAYEQYF. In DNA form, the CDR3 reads TGTGCCAGCAGTATCAGGGAAGGGGCCTACGAGCAGTACTTC.